One and the same sample provided the 18 T cell receptor beta chains below, sequenced in a study of T cell responses to AZD1222 COVID-19 vaccine. The repertoire was sequenced with immunoSEQ multiplex PCR; TCRdb's copy has only in-frame clones and lacks some. The sample lists tens of thousands of clones, 80% to 90% occurring once. The sample consisted of peripheral blood, taken 28 days after the second AZD1222 dose. These receptors originate from an adult who received the AZD1222 COVID-19 vaccine.

This rearrangement joins TRBV15 to TRBJ1-2, with TRBD1 matching 8 bases. Looked up from germline, CDR1 is LNHNV and CDR2 is YYDKDF (reference sequence). The CDR3 spans 14 residues. V dropped 1 base and J dropped 7; count of bases not matched to a gene: 5. The CDR3 DNA sequence: TGTGCCACCAGCAGAGCCCGGACAGGGTTTGGCTACACCTTC. The encoded protein is CATSRARTGFGYTF.

This chain joins TRBV7-2 and TRBJ2-3, with 9 positions matching TRBD2. Germline V gene lookup returns CDR1 SGHTA and CDR2 FQGNSA. With 8 bases clipped from V and 13 bases from J, the junction kept 7 bases outside the gene matches. The CDR3 is made up of 11 amino acids. The CDR3 protein is CASDGGGAEYF. In DNA form, the CDR3 reads TGTGCCAGCGATGGCGGGGGGGCGGAGTATTTT.

V usage is TRBV30 and J usage is TRBJ2-7, with D maybe TRBD1 (6 bases). Germline values: CDR1 GTSNPN, CDR2 SVGIG (reference sequence). Trimming pared 2 bases from V and 0 bases from J, leaving 11 bases between. The CDR3 consists of 14 residues. CDR3 bases: TGTGCCTGGAGTAAGGGACAAGGCTCCTACGAGCAGTACTTC. Translated, it gives CAWSKGQGSYEQYF.

The J gene is TRBJ2-5, the V gene TRBV2; 9 positions agree with TRBD2. The length of the CDR3 is 17 residues. Trimming took 5 bases from V and 5 from J; bases not matched to a gene: 15. Germline V gives CDR1 SNHLY, CDR2 FYNNEI. CDR3 sequence (DNA): TGTGCCAGCAGTCTAATGTTAGCGGGGGACCCCCCCGAGACCCAGTACTTC. This translates into CASSLMLAGDPPETQYF.

The chain links TRBV7-2 to TRBJ1-6, with TRBD1 identical over 9 bases. Germline loops: CDR1 SGHTA, CDR2 FQGNSA. V shed 5 bases, J shed 9 bases, and the junction held 11 bases outside the gene matches. The CDR3 has 16 residues. The CDR3 nucleotides read TGTGCCAGCAGCCTAAGGCCGGGACAGGGAAGTTCACCCCTCCACTTT. Its protein is CASSLRPGQGSSPLHF.

The chain uses TRBV11-2 and TRBJ2-5; no definite D call. V was pared by 3 bases and J by 7 bases, with 9 bases between. CDR1 and CDR2 (germline): SGHAT, FQNNGV. This CDR3 has 12 amino acids. CDR3 amino acids: CASSLGIRTQYF. Written as DNA, the CDR3 is TGTGCCAGCAGCTTGGGAATTCGGACCCAGTACTTC.

This clone was seen only once. The J gene is TRBJ1-3, the V gene TRBV5-1, with D hard to call. The V gene lost 0 bases and the J gene lost 4 bases, with 8 bases spanning the gap. The CDR3 extends over 14 amino acids. Germline CDR1 and CDR2: SGHRS and YFSETQ. This chain's CDR3 is CASSLAGFGNTIYF. For the CDR3, the DNA is TGCGCCAGCAGCTTGGCGGGGTTCGGAAACACCATATATTTT.

This chain connects TRBV7-2 to TRBJ1-2; 7 positions agree with TRBD1. Per germline, CDR1 SGHTA and CDR2 FQGNSA. V was pared by 5 bases and J by 4 bases, with 7 bases of the junction left unmatched. This CDR3 is built from 14 residues. DNA of the CDR3: TGTGCCAGCAGCCCGTCAGGGGGGTTCTATGGCTACACCTTC. This codes for CASSPSGGFYGYTF. The whole variable domain, remainder taken from reference TRBV7-2 and TRBJ1-2, is GAGVSQSPSNKVTEKGKDVELRCDPISGHTALYWYRQSLGQGLEFLIYFQGNSAPDKSGLPSDRFSAERTGGSVSTLTIQRTQQEDSAVYLCASSPSGGFYGYTFGSGTRLTVV.

The V call is TRBV21-1, the J call TRBJ1-1. TRBV21-1 is flagged as a pseudogene. The CDR3 has 15 amino acids. The CDR3 sequence: CASSLEGRPNTEAFF. Written as DNA, the CDR3 is TGTGCCAGCAGCCTCGAGGGACGGCCGAACACTGAAGCTTTCTTT.

The V and J genes are TRBV19 and TRBJ1-2; 9 bases line up with TRBD1. Germline V gene sequence: CDR1 LNHDA, CDR2 SQIVND (reference sequence). The CDR3 has 13 amino acids. With 5 bases clipped from V and 6 bases from J, the junction kept 4 bases outside the gene matches. The chain's CDR3 is CASSRRDRDGYTF. CDR3 in DNA: TGTGCCAGTAGTCGCCGGGACAGGGATGGCTACACCTTC.

This clone showed up just a few times. This chain joins TRBV25-1 and TRBJ1-1; D not resolved. This CDR3 spans 13 amino acids. V lost 2 bases, J lost 0 bases, and 4 bases lay in between. In germline, CDR1 is MGHDK, CDR2 SYGVNS. The CDR3 reads CASSELMNTEAFF. The CDR3 DNA reads as TGTGCCAGCAGTGAACTGATGAACACTGAAGCTTTCTTT. Drawing the rest from reference TRBV25-1 and TRBJ1-1, the complete variable domain is EADIYQTPRYLVIGTGKKITLECSQTMGHDKMYWYQQDPGMELHLIHYSYGVNSTEKGDLSSESTVSRIRTEHFPLTLESARPSHTSQYLCASSELMNTEAFFGQGTRLTVV.

This chain uses TRBV6-6 with TRBJ2-7; D may correspond to TRBD1 or TRBD2 (6 bases each). Trimming removed 4 bases from V and 7 bases from J, with 23 bases in between. The CDR3 sequence is 16 residues long. Germline CDR1 and CDR2: MNHNY and SVGAGI (reference sequence). The CDR3 here is CASSSLKGGLQREQYF. CDR3 sequence (DNA): TGTGCCAGCAGTTCCCTGAAGGGGGGACTCCAGAGGGAGCAGTACTTC.

The chain carries TRBV9 and TRBJ1-6, with D possibly TRBD1 on 5 matching bases. Trimming shortened V by 0 bases and J by 10 bases, and 14 bases separated the two germline ends. The CDR3 is made up of 15 amino acids. Germline V CDR1 and CDR2: SGDLS, YYNGEE. The CDR3 DNA sequence: TGTGCCAGCAGCGTAGATAGGGGAAGGGGATCACCCCTCCACTTT. Amino acid sequence: CASSVDRGRGSPLHF.

The rearrangement uses TRBV7-8 and TRBJ1-4, with TRBD1 identical over 7 bases. Trimming took 1 base from V and 10 from J; bases not matched to a gene: 9. Germline V gene sequence: CDR1 SGHVS, CDR2 FQNEAQ. The CDR3 consists of 15 residues. CDR3 loop: CASSLVEGQVGKLFF. CDR3 sequence (DNA): TGTGCCAGCAGCTTAGTGGAAGGACAGGTCGGAAAACTGTTTTTT.

This clone was counted a single time. V is TRBV29-1 and J is TRBJ2-7, with unresolved D. Trimming removed 0 bases from V and 1 base from J, with 4 bases in between. This CDR3 has 12 amino acids. Germline lookup yields CDR1 SQVTM and CDR2 ANQGSEA. CDR3 DNA: TGCAGCGTTGAAGACCCTTCCTACGAGCAGTACTTC. Its translation is CSVEDPSYEQYF.

The chain carries TRBV10-3 and TRBJ2-1; D unresolved. Germline CDR1 is ENHRY and CDR2 is SYGVKD. Trimming left V 2 bases short and J 8 bases short, with 16 bases between. The CDR3 extends over 15 amino acids. CDR3 region: CAISEPPGGLDEQFF. In nucleotides, the CDR3 is TGTGCCATCAGTGAGCCCCCGGGTGGTTTGGATGAGCAGTTCTTC.

This rearrangement joins TRBV21-1 to TRBJ1-1; the table assigns TRBD1, which was not confirmed against the DNA. TRBV21-1 is noted as a pseudogene. This CDR3 contains 17 residues. Here the CDR3 DNA reads TGTGCCAGCAGCAAGAGAGGGACAGGGCAAATGAACACTGAAGCTTTCTTT. This translates into CASSKRGTGQMNTEAFF.

The rearrangement links TRBV7-3 to TRBJ2-1; 7 positions match TRBD1. The CDR3 contains 15 residues. Per germline, CDR1 SGHTA and CDR2 FQGTGA. V trimming: 2 bases; J trimming: 2 bases; junction bases outside the gene matches: 3. The CDR3 loop reads CASSLDRVPYNEQFF. For the CDR3, the DNA is TGTGCCAGCAGCTTAGACAGGGTCCCCTACAATGAGCAGTTCTTC.